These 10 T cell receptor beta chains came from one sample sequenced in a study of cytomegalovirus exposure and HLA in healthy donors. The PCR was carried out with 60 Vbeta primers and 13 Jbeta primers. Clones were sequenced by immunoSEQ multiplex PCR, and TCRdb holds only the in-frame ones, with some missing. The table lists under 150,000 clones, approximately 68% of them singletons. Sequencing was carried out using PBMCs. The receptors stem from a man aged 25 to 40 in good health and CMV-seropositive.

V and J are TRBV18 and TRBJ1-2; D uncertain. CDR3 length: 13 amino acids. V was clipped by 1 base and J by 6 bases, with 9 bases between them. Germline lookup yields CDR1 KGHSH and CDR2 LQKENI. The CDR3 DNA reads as TGTGCCAGCTCACCACAACAGTGGGATGGCTACACCTTC. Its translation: CASSPQQWDGYTF.

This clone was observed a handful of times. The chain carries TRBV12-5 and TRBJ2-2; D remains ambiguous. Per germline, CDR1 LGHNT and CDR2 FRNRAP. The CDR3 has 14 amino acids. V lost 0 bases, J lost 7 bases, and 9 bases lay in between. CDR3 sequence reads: CASGLVQVLGELFF. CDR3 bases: TGTGCTAGTGGTTTGGTACAAGTCCTCGGGGAGCTGTTTTTT.

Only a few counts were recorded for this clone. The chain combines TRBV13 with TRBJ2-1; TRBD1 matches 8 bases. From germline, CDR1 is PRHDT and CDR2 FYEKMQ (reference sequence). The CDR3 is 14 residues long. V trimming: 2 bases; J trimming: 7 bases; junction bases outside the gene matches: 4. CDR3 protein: CASSLTGGYNEQFF. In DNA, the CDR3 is TGTGCCAGCAGCTTAACAGGGGGGTATAATGAGCAGTTCTTC. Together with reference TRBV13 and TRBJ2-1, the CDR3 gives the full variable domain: AAGVIQSPRHLIKEKRETATLKCYPIPRHDTVYWYQQGPGQDPQFLISFYEKMQSDKGSIPDRFSAQQFSDYHSELNMSSLELGDSALYFCASSLTGGYNEQFFGPGTRLTVL.

As DNA, the CDR3 is TGTGCCAGCAGCTCGACGGGTTACGAGCAGTACTTC. Its translation: CASSSTGYEQYF. V gene TRBV7-2 combines with J gene TRBJ2-7; no clear D gene. The germline gives CDR1 SGHTA, CDR2 FQGNSA. V shed 4 bases and J shed 4 bases, with 8 bases lying between them. The length of the CDR3 is 12 residues.

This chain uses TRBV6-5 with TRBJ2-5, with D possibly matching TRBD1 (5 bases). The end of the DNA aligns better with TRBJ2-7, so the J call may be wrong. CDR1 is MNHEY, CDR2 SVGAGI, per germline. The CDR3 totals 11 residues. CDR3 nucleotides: TGTGCCAGCGGGGCTCCTTACGAGCAGTACTTC. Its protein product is CASGAPYEQYF.

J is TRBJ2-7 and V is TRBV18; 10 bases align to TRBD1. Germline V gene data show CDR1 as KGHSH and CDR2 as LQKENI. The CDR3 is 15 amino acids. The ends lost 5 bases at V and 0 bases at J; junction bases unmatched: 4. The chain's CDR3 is CASSTGQGPSYEQYF. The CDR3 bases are TGTGCCAGCTCAACGGGACAGGGGCCCTCCTACGAGCAGTACTTC.

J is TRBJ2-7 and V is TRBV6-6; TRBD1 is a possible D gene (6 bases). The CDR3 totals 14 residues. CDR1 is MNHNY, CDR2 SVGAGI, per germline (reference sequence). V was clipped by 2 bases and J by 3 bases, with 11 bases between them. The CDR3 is CASSYIRTDYEQYF. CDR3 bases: TGTGCCAGCAGTTACATCAGGACAGACTACGAGCAGTACTTC.

The DNA of the CDR3 is TGTGCCAGCAGCTCGCGGGAGGCCGGGGAGCTGTTTTTT. Residues: CASSSREAGELFF. This rearrangement joins TRBV7-8 to TRBJ2-2; 8 nucleotides align to TRBD2. Germline values: CDR1 SGHVS, CDR2 FQNEAQ. V lost 4 bases and J lost 6; bases outside the gene matches: 1. The CDR3 covers 13 residues.

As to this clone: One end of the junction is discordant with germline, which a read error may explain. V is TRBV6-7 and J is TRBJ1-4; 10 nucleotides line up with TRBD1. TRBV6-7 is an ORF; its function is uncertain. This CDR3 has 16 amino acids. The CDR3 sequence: CASRYCSGTGAEKLFF. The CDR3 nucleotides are TGTGCCAGCAGATACTGTTCCGGGACAGGGGCCGAAAAACTGTTTTTT.

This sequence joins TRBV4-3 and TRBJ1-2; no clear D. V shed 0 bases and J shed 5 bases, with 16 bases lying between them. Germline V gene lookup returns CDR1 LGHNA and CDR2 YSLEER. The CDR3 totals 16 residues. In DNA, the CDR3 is TGCGCCAGCAGCCAAGATTACGCTAGCATTTCTTATGGCTACACCTTC. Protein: CASSQDYASISYGYTF.